One sample yielded the 29 T cell receptor beta chains listed below, sequenced in a study of T-cell reconstitution after alpha-beta-depleted transplantation in children. Unique molecular identifiers were incorporated during preparation of the TCRbeta library. Each CDR3 protein is one row after TCRdb ran MiXCR on the PCR reads. The sample records hundreds of thousands of distinct CDR3 sequences, about an eighth being singletons. Sample: PBMCs, taken from the stem cell graft. The receptor source for this set is a human donor who donated a stem cell graft to a child with Fanconi anemia.

This clonotype was seen ten or more times. The CDR3 DNA follows: TGCGCCAGCAGCTTGGGACTAGCGGCTAGCACAGATACGCAGTATTTT. Translating it yields CASSLGLAASTDTQYF. The chain combines TRBV5-1 with TRBJ2-3; 9 positions agree with TRBD2. Germline-derived CDR1 and CDR2 are SGHRS and YFSETQ. The J segment lost 0 bases and the V segment lost 0 bases, leaving 2 bases of the junction unmatched. The CDR3 spans 16 residues. The variable domain in full, completed from reference TRBV5-1 and TRBJ2-3, reads KAGVTQTPRYLIKTRGQQVTLSCSPISGHRSVSWYQQTPGQGLQFLFEYFSETQRNKGNFPGRFSGRQFSNSRSEMNVSTLELGDSALYLCASSLGLAASTDTQYFGPGTRLTVL.

This clonotype was observed at least ten times. The chain recombines TRBV11-2 with TRBJ2-2, with 8 bases fitting TRBD1. Germline-derived CDR1 and CDR2 are SGHAT and FQNNGV. The length of the CDR3 is 14 residues. V trimming: 5 bases; J trimming: 7 bases; junction bases outside the gene matches: 6. The CDR3 DNA follows: TGTGCCAGCAGCAGAGACAGGGGTGGCGGGGAGCTGTTTTTT. As protein: CASSRDRGGGELFF.

This chain links TRBV4-1 with TRBJ1-1, with 8 bases matching TRBD1. This CDR3 spans 16 amino acids. The germline gives CDR1 MGHRA, CDR2 YSYEKL. V dropped 0 bases and J dropped 8; count of bases not matched to a gene: 11. The CDR3 region has the DNA TGCGCCAGCAGCCAAGATGGGACAGGCCAAGCCCGAGAAGCTTTCTTT. Its translation is CASSQDGTGQAREAFF.

This clonotype was seen more than once but under ten times. The V call is TRBV12-5, the J call TRBJ1-2; D may be TRBD1 (6 bases). The V end was cut by 2 bases, the J end by 8 bases, with 15 bases between. The CDR3 runs 14 residues. CDR1 and CDR2 from the germline V gene are LGHNT and FRNRAP. CDR3 region: CASGLTGTILGYTF. The CDR3 DNA sequence: TGTGCTAGTGGTTTGACCGGGACAATTCTGGGCTACACCTTC.

This clonotype was seen at least ten times. The chain recombines TRBV12-3 or TRBV12-4 with TRBJ2-2; D might be TRBD2 (5 bases). Trimming took off 1 base at V and 9 bases at J, with 15 bases between the two ends. The CDR3 is 15 residues long. CDR3 sequence: CASSLGLGEIRELFF. The CDR3 DNA is TGTGCCAGCAGTTTAGGACTGGGAGAGATCCGGGAGCTGTTTTTT.

A few counts support this clonotype. V usage is TRBV2 and J usage is TRBJ2-7; TRBD2 matches at 7 bases. Unmatched junction bases numbered 3, after V lost 7 bases and J lost 0 bases. CDR3 length equals 13 residues. Germline assignment: CDR1 SNHLY and CDR2 FYNNEI. The CDR3 loop is CASKGGSSYEQYF. The CDR3 DNA reads TGTGCCAGCAAAGGCGGGAGCTCCTACGAGCAGTACTTC. Filled out from reference TRBV2 and TRBJ2-7, the complete variable domain reads EPEVTQTPSHQVTQMGQEVILRCVPISNHLYFYWYRQILGQKVEFLVSFYNNEISEKSEIFDDQFSVERPDGSNFTLKIRSTKLEDSAMYFCASKGGSSYEQYFGPGTRLTVT.

In its sample, this clonotype was seen a few times. The chain links TRBV11-2 to TRBJ1-1, with D perhaps matching TRBD1 (5 bases). Trimming removed 6 bases from V and 9 bases from J, with 20 bases in between. The germline CDR1 and CDR2 sequences are SGHAT and FQNNGV. The CDR3 has 14 residues. The CDR3 DNA follows: TGTGCCAGCAGTAACACGGCGGGGGTCGGCAAAGCTTTCTTT. Protein: CASSNTAGVGKAFF.

In its sample, this clonotype was seen a few times. This rearrangement joins TRBV15 to TRBJ1-4, with D possibly being TRBD1 (5 bases). This CDR3 is 16 amino acids long. The germline gives CDR1 LNHNV, CDR2 YYDKDF (reference sequence). The V and J ends lost 1 base and 0 bases respectively, with 9 bases between them. Written as DNA, the CDR3 is TGTGCCACCAGCAGAGGAGCAGGGACAACTAATGAAAAACTGTTTTTT. Its protein is CATSRGAGTTNEKLFF.

In this sample, this clonotype turned up many times. The CDR3 nucleotides read TGTGCCAGCAGCGTAGGGGGGACCTCTGTCACGGCTTTCTTT. Protein product: CASSVGGTSVTAFF. V gene TRBV12-3 or TRBV12-4 combines with J gene TRBJ1-1; maybe TRBD1 (6 bases). Trimming removed 6 bases from V and 11 bases from J, with 22 bases in between. CDR3 length equals 14 residues.

This clonotype came up many times. The chain uses TRBV27 and TRBJ2-1; 8 nucleotides line up with TRBD2. The germline gives CDR1 MNHEY, CDR2 SMNVEV (reference sequence). The CDR3 contains 14 residues. The V segment lost 3 bases and the J segment 4 bases; nucleotides outside the gene matches: 2. The chain's CDR3 is CASSLLAGYNEQFF. CDR3 sequence (DNA): TGTGCCAGCAGTTTGTTAGCGGGGTACAATGAGCAGTTCTTC.

This clonotype was recorded many times. The genes are TRBV4-3 and TRBJ1-5; D call uncertain. The CDR3 extends over 15 amino acids. V lost 4 bases and J 1 base, leaving 11 bases between the germline ends. From germline, CDR1 is LGHNA and CDR2 YSLEER. The CDR3 here is CASSPPEGSNQPQHF. CDR3 coding DNA: TGCGCCAGCAGCCCACCGGAGGGAAGCAATCAGCCCCAGCATTTT.

In its sample, this clonotype was seen a few times. The CDR3 here is CASSQDWGGPPYNEQFF. As DNA, the CDR3 is TGCGCCAGCAGCCAAGACTGGGGTGGGCCACCATACAATGAGCAGTTCTTC. The V and J genes are TRBV4-3 and TRBJ2-1; D ambiguous. This CDR3 comprises 17 residues. In germline, CDR1 is LGHNA, CDR2 YSLEER. Deletions cut 0 bases from V and 4 bases from J, with 16 bases between.

This clonotype occurred a few times. The chain carries TRBV12-3 or TRBV12-4 and TRBJ2-5, with TRBD1 identical over 7 bases. This CDR3 has 15 amino acids. With V trimmed by 2 bases and J by 4 bases, 7 bases remained unmatched. CDR3 nucleotides: TGTGCCAGCAGTTTATGGGGACAGTCTCGAGAGACCCAGTACTTC. Its translation: CASSLWGQSRETQYF.

This clonotype appeared a few times. V and J are TRBV29-1 and TRBJ1-1; D gene unclear. The germline V gene encodes CDR1 SQVTM and CDR2 ANQGSEA. The V gene lost 6 bases and the J gene lost 3 bases, with 11 bases spanning the gap. CDR3 size: 12 residues. CDR3: CSVGLWDTEAFF. The CDR3 bases are TGCAGCGTCGGGTTATGGGACACTGAAGCTTTCTTT.

The V and J genes are TRBV11-3 and TRBJ1-1; D is unresolved. From germline, CDR1 is SGHNT and CDR2 YENEEA. The CDR3 has 13 amino acids. The V gene lost 6 bases and the J gene lost 3 bases, with 11 bases spanning the gap. The CDR3 nucleotides are TGTGCCAGCAGTCCCACAGAAGACACTGAAGCTTTCTTT. This gives the protein CASSPTEDTEAFF.

This chain links TRBV18 with TRBJ2-6, with a tentative D call TRBD1 (5 bases). The V gene's germline CDR1 is KGHSH and CDR2 LQKENI. This CDR3 has 16 residues. V dropped 6 bases and J dropped 4 bases, with 16 bases sitting between them. Here the CDR3 DNA reads TGTGCCAGCTCCCCCACAGGAGCTAAAGGGGCCAACGTCCTGACTTTC. This translates into CASSPTGAKGANVLTF. Full variable domain (rest looked up from reference TRBV18 and TRBJ2-6): NAGVMQNPRHLVRRRGQEARLRCSPMKGHSHVYWYRQLPEEGLKFMVYLQKENIIDESGMPKERFSAEFPKEGPSILRIQQVVRGDSAAYFCASSPTGAKGANVLTFGAGSRLTVL.

This clonotype has just a few counts. The chain employs TRBV6-1 and TRBJ1-4; D gene ambiguous. The CDR3 length is 14 residues. V was cut by 7 bases and J by 0 bases, with 9 bases left in between. Germline values: CDR1 MNHNS, CDR2 SASEGT. CDR3 nucleotides: TGTGCCAGCACCCGAGATGCAACTAATGAAAAACTGTTTTTT. As protein: CASTRDATNEKLFF.

In its sample, this clonotype was seen many times. The rearrangement joins TRBV28 to TRBJ2-7; D could derive from TRBD1 or TRBD2 (5 bases each). CDR1 MDHEN and CDR2 SYDVKM come from the germline V gene. The V gene lost 8 bases and the J gene lost 7 bases, with 15 bases spanning the gap. CDR3 length: 12 amino acids. CDR3 sequence: CASGRDGTEQYV. CDR3 DNA sequence: TGTGCCAGCGGACGGGACGGGACGGAGCAGTACGTC.

The gene calls are TRBV7-9 and TRBJ2-3; D may correspond to TRBD1 or TRBD2 (5 bases each). This CDR3 is built from 14 residues. Germline V gene lookup returns CDR1 SEHNR and CDR2 FQNEAQ (reference sequence). The V gene lost 3 bases and the J gene lost 1 base, with 8 bases spanning the gap. CDR3 in amino acids: CASSFGDRTDTQYF. The CDR3 nucleotides read TGTGCCAGCAGCTTTGGGGACCGCACAGATACGCAGTATTTT.

The sample holds a few counts of this clonotype. The rearrangement uses TRBV11-2 and TRBJ2-5, with unresolved D. CDR1 is SGHAT and CDR2 is FQNNGV in the germline V gene. This CDR3 region has 13 residues. Trimming pared 0 bases from V and 5 bases from J, leaving 7 bases between. CDR3 sequence (DNA): TGTGCCAGCAGCTTAGAACTCAGTGAGACCCAGTACTTC. Amino acid sequence: CASSLELSETQYF.

This clonotype was detected a few times. The genes are TRBV11-1 and TRBJ2-1; 8 nucleotides line up with TRBD2. Unmatched junction bases numbered 13, after V lost 6 bases and J lost 0 bases. In germline, CDR1 is SGHAT, CDR2 FQDESV (reference sequence). The CDR3 has 18 amino acids. The CDR3, as DNA: TGTGCCAGCAGTTCTACCGGCGGCGGGAGGCCCTCCTACAATGAGCAGTTCTTC. Its protein is CASSSTGGGRPSYNEQFF.

This clonotype occurred many times. V usage is TRBV30 and J usage is TRBJ1-1; unclear D gene. V was pared by 0 bases and J by 1 base, with 3 bases between. Per germline, CDR1 GTSNPN and CDR2 SVGIG (reference sequence). The CDR3 has 12 residues. The CDR3 loop reads CAWSVGNTEAFF. CDR3 coding DNA: TGTGCCTGGAGTGTTGGGAACACTGAAGCTTTCTTT.

This clonotype has at least ten counts. This chain joins TRBV4-2 and TRBJ2-5, with TRBD2 matching over 8 bases. This CDR3 is 16 amino acids long. Germline V gene sequence: CDR1 LGHNA, CDR2 YNFKEQ. V shed 1 base, J shed 5 bases, and the junction held 9 bases outside the gene matches. The CDR3 sequence is CASSQVASGGKETQYF. The CDR3 nucleotides are TGTGCCAGCAGCCAAGTAGCGAGCGGGGGTAAGGAGACCCAGTACTTC.

Note on this clonotype: A much larger clone differs from this one at a single base, so this may be a read error. The chain recombines TRBV28 with TRBJ1-2; 8 bases fit TRBD1. The CDR3 has 11 amino acids. V was clipped by 8 bases and J by 8 bases; unmatched bases: 4. Germline CDR1 is MDHEN and CDR2 is SYDVKM. CDR3 in DNA: TGTGCCAGCGGTTACAGGGGGGGCTACACCTTC. Its translation: CASGYRGGYTF.

This clonotype was counted between two and nine times. The chain uses TRBV5-1 and TRBJ2-2; weak D call: TRBD1 (6 bases). Germline lookup yields CDR1 SGHRS and CDR2 YFSETQ. V was cut by 1 base and J by 3 bases, with 7 bases left in between. The length of the CDR3 is 14 residues. This CDR3 reads CASSLTGYTGELFF. DNA for the CDR3: TGCGCCAGCAGCTTGACAGGGTACACCGGGGAGCTGTTTTTT.

This chain links TRBV20-1 with TRBJ1-1, with 12 bases lining up with TRBD1. Per the germline V gene, CDR1 is DFQATT and CDR2 is SNEGSKA (reference sequence). The junction had 13 bases not matched to a gene; V was cut back by 6 bases and J by 11 bases. There are 14 residues in the CDR3. The CDR3 reads CSASGGTGGWGAFF. The CDR3, as DNA: TGCAGTGCGAGTGGGGGGACAGGGGGCTGGGGGGCTTTCTTT.

This chain uses TRBV20-1 with TRBJ2-5; weak D call: TRBD2 (7 bases). CDR1 is DFQATT and CDR2 is SNEGSKA in the germline V gene (reference sequence). V was pared by 6 bases and J by 4 bases, with 12 bases between. The CDR3 is 12 amino acids. The CDR3 reads CSAEGGGETQYF. CDR3 sequence (DNA): TGCAGTGCAGAAGGGGGGGGAGAGACCCAGTACTTC.

In its sample, this clonotype was seen a few times. The chain recombines TRBV4-3 with TRBJ1-2; D ambiguous. CDR3 length: 16 amino acids. Germline CDR1 reads LGHNA; CDR2 reads YSLEER. The V end lost 1 base, the J end lost 4 bases, and 16 bases lay between the germline ends. For the CDR3, the DNA is TGCGCCAGCAGCCAAGGACCAGGAGGAGGGTTCTATGGCTACACCTTC. Translation gives CASSQGPGGGFYGYTF.

This clonotype was seen only a few times. This chain uses TRBV4-2 with TRBJ1-2; D unclear. The germline V and J ends were trimmed by 3 bases and 6 bases, with 17 bases remaining between them. Germline CDR1 is LGHNA and CDR2 is YNFKEQ. This CDR3 spans 15 amino acids. For the CDR3, the DNA is TGTGCCAGCAGCCAGGTCGCGTTGGGGTCGGATGGCTACACCTTC. Its protein product is CASSQVALGSDGYTF.